The next 28 T cell receptor beta chains were all read from a single sample in a study of OX40 agonist ivuxolimab in advanced cancers. Receptor amplification or capture employed the immunoSEQ multiplex PCR assay. Here the immuneACCESS table is served through TCRdb, limited to in-frame sequences with V and J called. Missing clones are a known gap in these copies; in checked studies unresolved V genes cover under half, and the rest lacks a known reason. A total of some 19,000 clones appear in this sample, approximately 77% of them only once. About 19% of the sample is in the top ten clones. The sequencing here drew on CD4+ or CD8+ T cells sorted from blood, taken in a trial of the OX40 agonist ivuxolimab. These receptors all come from an adult with an advanced solid tumor such as melanoma, head and neck, liver or kidney cancer.

The gene calls are TRBV19 and TRBJ1-5; 9 bases are a match to TRBD1. The J segment lost 3 bases and the V segment lost 3 bases, leaving 15 bases of the junction unmatched. CDR1 is LNHDA and CDR2 is SQIVND in the germline V gene (reference sequence). The CDR3 spans 19 residues. Here the CDR3 DNA reads TGTGCCAGTAGTATCCCGCCGGGACAGGGCCCTATGTACAATCAGCCCCAGCATTTT. Residues: CASSIPPGQGPMYNQPQHF.

The rearrangement uses TRBV2 and TRBJ2-7; tentatively, D is TRBD1 (5 bases). The CDR3 consists of 16 residues. V lost 5 bases, J lost 0 bases, and 17 bases lay in between. The germline gives CDR1 SNHLY, CDR2 FYNNEI. In DNA form, the CDR3 reads TGTGCCAGCAGTTTATTGATCCAGGGCGTCTCCTACGAGCAGTACTTC. This gives the protein CASSLLIQGVSYEQYF.

This clone is medium-sized. The chain joins TRBV5-6 to TRBJ2-1; 9 bases agree with TRBD1. Unmatched junction bases numbered 6, after V lost 3 bases and J lost 8 bases. Germline V gene data show CDR1 as SGHDT and CDR2 as YYEEEE. The CDR3 is 14 amino acids. The CDR3 protein is CASSSYRGLDEQFF. CDR3 nucleotides: TGTGCCAGCAGCTCCTACAGGGGGCTGGATGAGCAGTTCTTC. Full variable domain (outside the CDR3, taken from reference TRBV5-6 and TRBJ2-1): DAGVTQSPTHLIKTRGQQVTLRCSPKSGHDTVSWYQQALGQGPQFIFQYYEEEERQRGNFPDRFSGHQFPNYSSELNVNALLLGDSALYLCASSSYRGLDEQFFGPGTRLTVL.

The chain joins TRBV5-6 to TRBJ1-3; the D is unclear. The CDR3 runs to 15 residues. V lost 2 bases to trimming and J lost 6 bases, with 15 bases between them. Per the germline V gene, CDR1 is SGHDT and CDR2 is YYEEEE. The CDR3 loop is CASSLGLSLENTIYF. The CDR3 nucleotides are TGTGCCAGCAGCTTAGGACTTTCCTTAGAAAACACCATATATTTT.

The genes are TRBV27 and TRBJ2-7; 9 bases match TRBD2. The CDR3 covers 15 residues. V shed 4 bases and J 0 bases; nucleotides not matched to a gene: 4. Germline V gene sequence: CDR1 MNHEY, CDR2 SMNVEV (reference sequence). The CDR3 DNA follows: TGTGCCAGCAGTTCCCCGGGACTAGCCTCCTACGAGCAGTACTTC. Its protein product is CASSSPGLASYEQYF.

The chain carries TRBV6-4 and TRBJ2-3; TRBD1 matches 7 bases. CDR1 is MRHNA, CDR2 SNTAGT, per germline. CDR3 length: 15 amino acids. J gave up 3 bases and V 3 bases, and 6 bases lay outside the gene matches. The CDR3 region has the DNA TGTGCCAGCAGTGAAGACAGGGTTGGAACAGATACGCAGTATTTT. It specifies CASSEDRVGTDTQYF.

This clone was picked up one time. The V and J genes are TRBV18 and TRBJ1-6; D is possibly TRBD1 (6 bases). V was shortened by 3 bases and J by 6 bases, with 15 bases between the two germline ends. Germline lookup yields CDR1 KGHSH and CDR2 LQKENI. This CDR3 comprises 16 residues. CDR3 nucleotide sequence: TGTGCCAGCTCACCCCGGGACAAAGTATCTAATTCACCCCTCCACTTT. This gives the protein CASSPRDKVSNSPLHF.

The chain is built from TRBV23-1 and TRBJ2-5, with D possibly being TRBD2 (5 bases). TRBV23-1 is assigned to the ORF class and has an uncertain function. CDR3 length equals 14 residues. The V gene lost 7 bases and the J gene lost 1 base, with 13 bases spanning the gap. The CDR3 DNA reads TGCGCCAGCATTCCCCGGACTGTCCAAGAGACCCAGTACTTC. Translated: CASIPRTVQETQYF.

The chain recombines TRBV6-6 with TRBJ2-7; no firm D call. Germline assignment: CDR1 MNHNY and CDR2 SVGAGI (reference sequence). This CDR3 is built from 12 residues. Trimming pared 5 bases from V and 6 bases from J, leaving 11 bases between. The DNA for the CDR3 is TGTGCCAGCAGTCCCCTACTGGGCGAGCAGTACTTC. Its translation is CASSPLLGEQYF.

A word on this clone: Other DNA sequences in the sample encode the same CDR3. The J gene is TRBJ2-5, the V gene TRBV30; D is ambiguous. The germline V gene has CDR1 GTSNPN and CDR2 SVGIG (reference sequence). V lost 3 bases to trimming and J lost 2 bases, with 10 bases between them. This CDR3 is 13 amino acids long. The CDR3 DNA follows: TGTGCCTGGAGCTCTGGGGTGCAAGAGACCCAGTACTTC. Its protein is CAWSSGVQETQYF.

The chain links TRBV6-6 to TRBJ2-7; perhaps TRBD1 as D (5 bases). Trimming pared 4 bases from V and 2 bases from J, leaving 15 bases between. The CDR3 loop spans 15 amino acids. In germline, CDR1 is MNHNY, CDR2 SVGAGI (reference sequence). CDR3 sequence reads: CASSFEPTDAYEQYF. Here the CDR3 DNA reads TGTGCCAGCAGTTTTGAGCCGACAGACGCCTACGAGCAGTACTTC.

V gene TRBV9 combines with J gene TRBJ2-3; D perhaps matches TRBD1 (6 bases). Germline loops: CDR1 SGDLS, CDR2 YYNGEE. The CDR3 is made up of 15 amino acids. Trimming cost V 0 bases and J 2 bases, with 10 bases left between them. The CDR3 reads CASSVEGTHTDTQYF. The DNA of the CDR3 is TGTGCCAGCAGCGTAGAGGGGACACACACAGATACGCAGTATTTT.

The chain combines TRBV29-1 with TRBJ2-7, with TRBD1 matching 7 bases. From germline, CDR1 is SQVTM and CDR2 ANQGSEA. The CDR3 runs to 13 residues. Trimming took 6 bases from V and 5 from J; bases not matched to a gene: 10. CDR3 protein: CSVTRGFGDEQYF. The CDR3 nucleotides are TGCAGCGTCACCAGGGGGTTTGGAGACGAGCAGTACTTC.

The CDR3 DNA sequence: TGTGCCAGCAGCAGACTAGCGGGGGGCACAGATACGCAGTATTTT. This translates into CASSRLAGGTDTQYF. The rearrangement joins TRBV2 to TRBJ2-3; 12 bases fit TRBD2. The junction had 2 bases not matched to a gene; V was cut back by 6 bases and J by 1 base. The germline CDR1 and CDR2 sequences are SNHLY and FYNNEI. The CDR3 length is 15 residues.

This chain links TRBV4-1 with TRBJ1-1; D unresolved. There are 13 residues in the CDR3. Trimming pared 4 bases from V and 8 bases from J, leaving 14 bases between. CDR1 is MGHRA, CDR2 YSYEKL, per germline. The CDR3 reads CASSRVGLAEAFF. CDR3 nucleotide sequence: TGCGCCAGCAGCCGGGTCGGTCTCGCGGAAGCTTTCTTT.

V is TRBV5-1 and J is TRBJ2-1; TRBD2 matches 8 bases. The V and J ends lost 0 bases and 6 bases, in that order; junction bases with no gene match: 5. This CDR3 contains 15 residues. The V gene's germline CDR1 is SGHRS and CDR2 YFSETQ. The CDR3 sequence is CASSLDGGAGNEQFF. As DNA, the CDR3 is TGCGCCAGCAGCTTGGACGGGGGGGCTGGCAATGAGCAGTTCTTC.

This clone occurred a few times. The rearrangement links TRBV6-5 to TRBJ1-5, with D possibly TRBD1 on 5 matching bases. The germline V gene encodes CDR1 MNHEY and CDR2 SVGAGI. The CDR3 length is 13 residues. Trimming removed 6 bases at V and 1 base at J, with 7 bases between. The CDR3 loop is CASSAGSNQPQHF. The CDR3, as DNA: TGTGCCAGCAGCGCAGGGAGCAATCAGCCCCAGCATTTT.

This clone is a singleton in its sample. The genes are TRBV7-3 and TRBJ2-7; 8 bases align to TRBD1. From germline, CDR1 is SGHTA and CDR2 FQGTGA. The CDR3 contains 15 residues. V lost 4 bases, J lost 0 bases, and 5 bases stayed unmatched. The CDR3 reads CASSSHRGFSYEQYF. As DNA, the CDR3 is TGTGCCAGCAGCTCACACAGGGGGTTCTCCTACGAGCAGTACTTC.

The sample holds one count of this clone. The gene calls are TRBV10-3 and TRBJ2-7; 7 nucleotides match TRBD1. Germline V lookup: CDR1 ENHRY, CDR2 SYGVKD. The CDR3 loop spans 13 amino acids. Trimming cost V 5 bases and J 3 bases; bases outside gene matches: 4. This CDR3 is CAISLGQDYEQYF. The CDR3 DNA follows: TGTGCCATCAGTCTCGGACAGGACTACGAGCAGTACTTC.

The gene calls are TRBV19 and TRBJ1-1; weak D call: TRBD1 (5 bases). The germline V gene encodes CDR1 LNHDA and CDR2 SQIVND (reference sequence). The germline V and J ends were trimmed by 5 bases and 4 bases, with 11 bases remaining between them. This CDR3 is 13 amino acids long. The CDR3 spells CASSPGGFTEAFF. For the CDR3, the DNA is TGTGCCAGTAGTCCGGGGGGTTTCACTGAAGCTTTCTTT.

V gene TRBV18 combines with J gene TRBJ1-4, with a possible D match to TRBD1 (5 bases). Between the trimmed V and J ends, which lost 3 bases and 4 bases, there was a span of 9 bases. Germline V lookup: CDR1 KGHSH, CDR2 LQKENI. The CDR3 sequence is 14 residues long. CDR3 loop: CASSPGRFNEKLFF. CDR3 in DNA: TGTGCCAGCTCACCGGGACGGTTTAATGAAAAACTGTTTTTT.

The chain employs TRBV30 and TRBJ2-7; TRBD2 aligns across 7 bases. CDR3 length equals 16 residues. Losses at the gene ends were 0 bases for V and 3 bases for J; bases not matched to a gene: 11. Germline CDR1 GTSNPN, CDR2 SVGIG (reference sequence). CDR3 residues: CAWSVNPGGPVYEQYF. In DNA form, the CDR3 reads TGTGCCTGGAGTGTAAACCCGGGGGGACCGGTCTACGAGCAGTACTTC.

Regarding this clone: A much more abundant neighbour one base away suggests this may be a read error. The chain links TRBV5-1 to TRBJ2-1; perhaps TRBD1 as D (7 bases). Germline V gene sequence: CDR1 SGHRS, CDR2 YFSETQ. Trimming cost V 4 bases and J 7 bases, with 24 bases left between them. The CDR3 covers 17 residues. The CDR3 region is CASSGSEGAGWGNEQFF. The DNA for the CDR3 is TGCGCCAGCAGCGGTTCGGAGGGGGCGGGGTGGGGAAATGAGCAGTTCTTC.

This clone has at least ten counts. The gene calls are TRBV10-3 and TRBJ2-3; D unresolved. V was pared by 0 bases and J by 0 bases, with 10 bases between. CDR3 length: 16 amino acids. Germline V gene data show CDR1 as ENHRY and CDR2 as SYGVKD. The CDR3 nucleotides are TGTGCCATCAGTGAGTCGGCCCGCACTAGCACAGATACGCAGTATTTT. Protein sequence: CAISESARTSTDTQYF.

The chain is built from TRBV5-6 and TRBJ2-3; TRBD2 matches 9 bases. The CDR3 extends over 19 amino acids. V gave up 5 bases and J gave up 2 bases; unmatched junction bases: 18. Germline CDR1 is SGHDT and CDR2 is YYEEEE. The CDR3 reads CASSPRLREGLSYTDTQYF. As DNA, the CDR3 is TGTGCCAGCAGTCCCAGGTTGCGGGAGGGCCTTTCTTACACAGATACGCAGTATTTT.

The chain couples TRBV9 to TRBJ2-1, with 10 bases matching TRBD1. The ends lost 2 bases at V and 4 bases at J; junction bases unmatched: 0. The CDR3 covers 14 residues. Germline loops: CDR1 SGDLS, CDR2 YYNGEE. CDR3 bases: TGTGCCAGCAGCGTGGGACAGGGGTACAATGAGCAGTTCTTC. Protein sequence: CASSVGQGYNEQFF.

The V gene is TRBV21-1, the J gene TRBJ2-6. TRBV21-1 is assigned pseudogene status. CDR3 length: 19 amino acids. The CDR3 sequence: CASSKEPTRTSSGANVLTF. In nucleotides, the CDR3 is TGTGCCAGCAGCAAAGAGCCGACACGGACGAGCTCTGGGGCCAACGTCCTGACTTTC.

This rearrangement joins TRBV19 to TRBJ2-1; perhaps TRBD2 as D (5 bases). From germline, CDR1 is LNHDA and CDR2 SQIVND (reference sequence). V lost 4 bases to trimming and J lost 5 bases, with 9 bases between them. This CDR3 region has 13 residues. The CDR3 here is CASSTQRHNEQFF. The CDR3 nucleotides read TGTGCCAGTAGTACGCAGCGGCACAATGAGCAGTTCTTC.